This passage covers 24 T cell receptor beta chains from one sample sequenced in a study of T cells after yellow fever vaccination. TCRdb fed the 5' RACE reads into MiXCR, producing one record per CDR3 protein. The sample carries some 350,000 distinct CDR3 sequences, 8% to 10% recorded once. The starting material was PBMCs, obtained on the day of the first yellow fever vaccination. The source is a man between 18 and 29 years old who received the YFV17D yellow fever vaccine.

This clonotype was found a few times. V and J are TRBV12-3 or TRBV12-4 and TRBJ2-2; the D is unclear. Trimming pared 3 bases from V and 4 bases from J, leaving 6 bases between. There are 13 residues in the CDR3. CDR3 DNA: TGTGCCAGCAGTTTGACCCTCACCGGGGAGCTGTTTTTT. Translating it yields CASSLTLTGELFF.

This clonotype has at least ten counts. The chain couples TRBV6-5 to TRBJ1-6, with D perhaps TRBD1 (5 bases). The CDR3 contains 18 residues. Germline V gene sequence: CDR1 MNHEY, CDR2 SVGAGI. V lost 0 bases to trimming and J lost 0 bases, with 12 bases between them. Written as DNA, the CDR3 is TGTGCCAGCAGTTACTCAGCAGGGATAAGCTCCTATAATTCACCCCTCCACTTT. Its translation: CASSYSAGISSYNSPLHF.

A few counts support this clonotype. The conserved phenylalanine or tryptophan is not found at the CDR3 terminus, so this likely reflects a read error. The DNA is omitted, as the CDR3 cannot be located on it reliably, and the CDR3 follows TCRdb's listing. This chain joins TRBV10-2 and TRBJ2-7; TRBD1, the D gene given by the table, was not confirmed from the DNA. Inclusive of both ends, the CDR3 amounts to 9 amino acids. Germline V CDR1 and CDR2: WSHSY, SAAADI. CDR3: CATRAGTGP.

At least ten counts were recorded for this clonotype. J is TRBJ2-1 and V is TRBV4-2; D possibly matches TRBD1 or TRBD2 (6 bases each). The CDR3 is 17 residues long. Per germline, CDR1 LGHNA and CDR2 YNFKEQ. The V end lost 4 bases, the J end lost 6 bases, and 22 bases lay between the germline ends. The CDR3 sequence is CASSRRSRGEGSNEQFF. As DNA, the CDR3 is TGTGCCAGCAGCCGTAGGAGTAGGGGGGAAGGTAGCAATGAGCAGTTCTTC.

The chain joins TRBV5-1 to TRBJ2-2; TRBD2 matches at 8 bases. Germline V gene lookup returns CDR1 SGHRS and CDR2 YFSETQ. The CDR3 extends over 18 amino acids. The V gene end was trimmed by 4 bases and the J gene end by 1 base; junction bases not matched to a gene: 12. Here the CDR3 reads CASSPKRDLAGNTGELFF. The CDR3 DNA sequence: TGCGCCAGCAGCCCCAAGCGGGATCTAGCGGGGAACACCGGGGAGCTGTTTTTT.

V gene TRBV9 combines with J gene TRBJ2-5; D might be TRBD1 (6 bases). Trimming stripped 4 bases from V and 1 base from J, with 14 bases between. CDR1 is SGDLS and CDR2 is YYNGEE in the germline V gene. CDR3 length: 15 residues. The CDR3 region is CASSRRGLAQETQYF. DNA for the CDR3: TGTGCCAGCAGCCGTAGGGGGTTAGCCCAAGAGACCCAGTACTTC.

V is TRBV7-6 and J is TRBJ2-1; 13 bases agree with TRBD2. The germline CDR1 and CDR2 sequences are SGHVS and FNYEAQ. This CDR3 has 19 amino acids. J gave up 2 bases and V 0 bases, and 7 bases lay outside the gene matches. The CDR3: CASSLAPMTSGGTYNEQFF. In nucleotides, the CDR3 is TGTGCCAGCAGCTTAGCCCCCATGACTAGCGGGGGGACCTACAATGAGCAGTTCTTC.

This clonotype has ten or more counts. The rearrangement uses TRBV24-1 and TRBJ1-1; unclear D gene. From germline, CDR1 is KGHDR and CDR2 SFDVKD. The ends were cut back, 8 bases at V and 10 bases at J, with 16 bases in the middle. This CDR3 is 12 amino acids long. CDR3: CATTADLSGAFF. CDR3 sequence (DNA): TGTGCCACCACCGCCGATTTATCGGGAGCTTTCTTT.

This clonotype has just a few counts. The chain employs TRBV5-5 and TRBJ1-1; D might be TRBD1 (6 bases). From germline, CDR1 is SGHKS and CDR2 YYEKEE (reference sequence). V lost 5 bases, J lost 4 bases, and 12 bases lay in between. The CDR3 sequence is 13 residues long. The CDR3 DNA reads TGTGCCAGCAGACCAGGGGTGGCCACTGAAGCTTTCTTT. It codes for CASRPGVATEAFF.

The table lists this clonotype with a few counts. CDR3 coding DNA: TGTGCCAGCGGCCTGACCACGCTCGGGCATGAGCAGTTCTTC. It is translated as CASGLTTLGHEQFF. This chain links TRBV6-2 or TRBV6-3 with TRBJ2-1, with no clear D. V lost 8 bases and J lost 8, with 19 bases in between. The CDR3 loop spans 14 amino acids. CDR1 is MNHEY and CDR2 is SVGEGT in the germline V gene.

This sequence joins TRBV5-1 and TRBJ2-3; D is uncertain. The CDR3 runs 14 residues. V shed 3 bases and J shed 2 bases, with 10 bases lying between them. Looked up from germline, CDR1 is SGHRS and CDR2 is YFSETQ. This CDR3 reads CASSYRTDTDTQYF. The CDR3 region has the DNA TGCGCCAGCAGCTATCGGACGGACACAGATACGCAGTATTTT.

In this sample, this clonotype turned up a few times. The V and J genes are TRBV6-2 or TRBV6-3 and TRBJ1-2; perhaps TRBD1 as D (6 bases). Per the germline V gene, CDR1 is MNHEY and CDR2 is SVGEGT. Trimming left V 4 bases short and J 4 bases short, with 22 bases between. The CDR3 loop spans 17 amino acids. The CDR3 loop reads CASSFHRSGAAGYGYTF. In DNA, the CDR3 is TGTGCCAGCAGTTTCCACCGTTCGGGGGCAGCAGGCTATGGCTACACCTTC.

This clonotype has at least ten counts. The chain employs TRBV5-1 and TRBJ2-5; the match to TRBD2 covers 10 bases. J gave up 5 bases and V 2 bases, and 12 bases lay outside the gene matches. The germline V gene has CDR1 SGHRS and CDR2 YFSETQ. The CDR3 runs to 17 residues. In DNA, the CDR3 is TGCGCCAGCAGCTTAACCTTACTAGCGGGGACTCGTGAGACCCAGTACTTC. Protein product: CASSLTLLAGTRETQYF. Variable domain in full (rest from reference TRBV5-1 and TRBJ2-5): KAGVTQTPRYLIKTRGQQVTLSCSPISGHRSVSWYQQTPGQGLQFLFEYFSETQRNKGNFPGRFSGRQFSNSRSEMNVSTLELGDSALYLCASSLTLLAGTRETQYFGPGTRLLVL.

V and J are TRBV20-1 and TRBJ1-5, with D unclear. V gave up 2 bases and J gave up 3 bases, with 8 bases separating them. This CDR3 has 13 amino acids. Germline V CDR1 and CDR2: DFQATT, SNEGSKA (reference sequence). CDR3 protein: CSARKGFNQPQHF. The CDR3 DNA sequence: TGCAGTGCTAGAAAAGGGTTCAATCAGCCCCAGCATTTT.

The chain carries TRBV3-1 and TRBJ2-7; weak D call: TRBD2 (6 bases). In germline, CDR1 is LGHDT, CDR2 YNNKEL (reference sequence). The V end was cut by 4 bases, the J end by 3 bases, with 16 bases between. The length of the CDR3 is 15 residues. This chain's CDR3 is CASSLSTRTGYEQYF. CDR3 sequence (DNA): TGTGCCAGCAGCCTCTCGACTAGAACAGGCTACGAGCAGTACTTC.

The table lists this clonotype with many counts. V gene TRBV24-1 combines with J gene TRBJ2-5, with a tentative D call TRBD1 (5 bases). The length of the CDR3 is 13 residues. From germline, CDR1 is KGHDR and CDR2 SFDVKD. The V gene lost 6 bases and the J gene lost 4 bases, with 11 bases spanning the gap. The CDR3 sequence: CATSLREGETQYF. The DNA for the CDR3 is TGTGCCACCAGTCTCAGGGAAGGAGAGACCCAGTACTTC.

This clonotype was detected only a few times. The chain links TRBV7-9 to TRBJ1-1, with 7 bases matching TRBD1. Germline V gene lookup returns CDR1 SEHNR and CDR2 FQNEAQ (reference sequence). The CDR3 covers 16 residues. V gave up 2 bases and J gave up 6 bases; unmatched junction bases: 12. In nucleotides, the CDR3 is TGTGCCAGCAGCTTATCATTAACAGGGGTCTCCGCTGAAGCTTTCTTT. Amino acids: CASSLSLTGVSAEAFF. Full variable domain (remainder filled in from reference TRBV7-9 and TRBJ1-1): DTGVSQNPRHKITKRGQNVTFRCDPISEHNRLYWYRQTLGQGPEFLTYFQNEAQLEKSRLLSDRFSAERPKGSFSTLEIQRTEQGDSAMYLCASSLSLTGVSAEAFFGQGTRLTVV.

Many counts were recorded for this clonotype. The chain recombines TRBV9 with TRBJ2-1; 7 nucleotides line up with TRBD1. V was clipped by 0 bases and J by 7 bases; unmatched bases: 4. Looked up from germline, CDR1 is SGDLS and CDR2 is YYNGEE. The CDR3 length is 14 residues. The CDR3 spells CASSVGTGRNEQFF. The CDR3 nucleotides read TGTGCCAGCAGCGTAGGGACAGGAAGGAATGAGCAGTTCTTC.

In this sample, this clonotype turned up a few times. The chain joins TRBV4-2 to TRBJ1-1; D unresolved. Trimming removed 1 base from V and 11 bases from J, with 11 bases in between. CDR1 is LGHNA and CDR2 is YNFKEQ in the germline V gene. CDR3 size: 12 residues. The CDR3 DNA is TGTGCCAGCAGCCAAGTCGGGGAGTACGCTTTCTTT. It encodes CASSQVGEYAFF.

This clonotype was counted only a few times. The chain recombines TRBV12-5 with TRBJ2-1; D is ambiguous. The V gene lost 2 bases and the J gene lost 13 bases, with 6 bases spanning the gap. Germline lookup yields CDR1 LGHNT and CDR2 FRNRAP. The CDR3 has 10 amino acids. CDR3 sequence: CASGLPLQFF. In DNA form, the CDR3 reads TGTGCTAGTGGTTTGCCCCTTCAGTTCTTC.

The rearrangement uses TRBV3-1 and TRBJ1-4; no firm D call. The germline V and J ends were trimmed by 2 bases and 4 bases, with 11 bases remaining between them. CDR3 length: 15 residues. Germline V gene sequence: CDR1 LGHDT, CDR2 YNNKEL (reference sequence). The CDR3 sequence is CASSQTLGINEKLFF. DNA of the CDR3: TGTGCCAGCAGCCAAACGTTGGGGATTAATGAAAAACTGTTTTTT. Full variable domain (missing parts from reference TRBV3-1 and TRBJ1-4): DTAVSQTPKYLVTQMGNDKSIKCEQNLGHDTMYWYKQDSKKFLKIMFSYNNKELIINETVPNRFSPKSPDKAHLNLHINSLELGDSAVYFCASSQTLGINEKLFFGSGTQLSVL.

CDR3: CSARVGGTDTQYF. The CDR3 bases are TGCAGTGCTAGGGTAGGAGGCACAGATACGCAGTATTTT. V gene TRBV20-1 combines with J gene TRBJ2-3; no reliable D call. Germline loops: CDR1 DFQATT, CDR2 SNEGSKA (reference sequence). The CDR3 has 13 residues. V gave up 3 bases and J gave up 1 base, with 8 bases separating them.

This clonotype was seen more than once but under ten times. The chain employs TRBV5-1 and TRBJ2-5; D not certain. Trimming took 2 bases from V and 0 from J, leaving 8 bases between them. The CDR3 loop spans 14 amino acids. Germline loops: CDR1 SGHRS, CDR2 YFSETQ. CDR3 in amino acids: CASSFLGYQETQYF. For the CDR3, the DNA is TGCGCCAGCAGCTTCCTTGGGTACCAAGAGACCCAGTACTTC.

This clonotype was counted a few times. The chain joins TRBV12-3 or TRBV12-4 to TRBJ2-1; D is possibly TRBD1 (6 bases). CDR3 length equals 14 residues. V was shortened by 3 bases and J by 5 bases, with 11 bases between the two germline ends. CDR3 coding DNA: TGTGCCAGCAGTTTCAGCTGGACAGACAATGAGCAGTTCTTC. Protein: CASSFSWTDNEQFF.